Following are 10 T cell receptor beta chains from one sample sequenced in a study of vaccination effects on CD4 cells after COVID-19. No antigen has been identified for these receptors. Measured with immunoSEQ multiplex PCR; TCRdb has only the in-frame clones, and not every one. This table has under 25,000 clones, roughly four fifths appearing once. CD4+ T cells specific for antigen were expanded with viral peptide pools by the ViraFEST assay before sequencing. The culture ran for roughly 10 days before CD4+ T cells were isolated. Nobody among the vaccine recipients had prior SARS-CoV-2 infection (nucleocapsid antibodies were negative). The sample in question was CD4+ T cells from PBMCs cultured with SARS-CoV-2 spike peptides, obtained before COVID-19 vaccination. These receptors were collected from a human donor who received a COVID-19 vaccine.

This rearrangement joins TRBV28 to TRBJ2-7; the D gene is possibly TRBD1 (6 bases). CDR1 is MDHEN, CDR2 SYDVKM, per germline. Trimming removed 8 bases from V and 1 base from J, with 9 bases in between. This CDR3 region has 12 residues. CDR3 nucleotides: TGTGCCAGCGGACAGAATTCCTACGAGCAGTACTTC. The encoded protein is CASGQNSYEQYF.

This chain joins TRBV6-6 and TRBJ2-2, with 9 bases matching TRBD1. V lost 4 bases and J lost 5; bases outside the gene matches: 5. Germline V gene lookup returns CDR1 MNHNY and CDR2 SVGAGI (reference sequence). This CDR3 has 15 amino acids. The CDR3 coding sequence is TGTGCCAGCAGTTCGCCGGGACAGGGAACCGGGGAGCTGTTTTTT. As protein: CASSSPGQGTGELFF.

The chain employs TRBV6-5 and TRBJ2-7; TRBD2 is a possible D gene (6 bases). The CDR3 extends over 13 amino acids. Germline lookup yields CDR1 MNHEY and CDR2 SVGAGI. The germline V and J ends were trimmed by 6 bases and 0 bases, with 9 bases remaining between them. CDR3 in DNA: TGTGCCAGCAGAACCGGGGGCTCCTACGAGCAGTACTTC. It codes for CASRTGGSYEQYF.

The V gene is TRBV3-1 (or the pseudogene TRBV3-2), the J gene TRBJ1-2, with D uncertain. The V end was cut by 0 bases, the J end by 4 bases, with 9 bases between. This CDR3 contains 14 residues. In germline, CDR1 is LGHDT, CDR2 YNNKEL (reference sequence). CDR3 nucleotides: TGTGCCAGCAGCCAAGATTCCGGGAGCTATGGCTACACCTTC. Translation gives CASSQDSGSYGYTF.

The J gene is TRBJ1-5, the V gene TRBV4-1; a possible D gene is TRBD1 (5 bases). Between the trimmed V and J ends, which lost 2 bases and 7 bases, there was a span of 12 bases. This CDR3 is built from 14 residues. The germline V gene encodes CDR1 MGHRA and CDR2 YSYEKL. This CDR3 reads CASSQTPGRQPQHF. The CDR3 DNA is TGCGCCAGCAGCCAAACCCCAGGGAGGCAGCCCCAGCATTTT.

This chain links TRBV30 with TRBJ2-7, with D possibly matching TRBD1 (5 bases). The CDR3 is made up of 16 amino acids. V was clipped by 5 bases and J by 3 bases, with 23 bases between them. Germline CDR1 and CDR2: GTSNPN and SVGIG (reference sequence). The CDR3 protein is CAWVNQGANPLYEQYF. The CDR3 DNA sequence: TGTGCCTGGGTCAACCAGGGCGCCAACCCCCTCTACGAGCAGTACTTC.

This clone was found a few times. The chain combines TRBV7-2 with TRBJ2-3; TRBD2 might be the D (6 bases). V lost 6 bases, J lost 4 bases, and 26 bases lay in between. CDR3 length: 18 amino acids. Germline V gene lookup returns CDR1 SGHTA and CDR2 FQGNSA. This CDR3 reads CASRAPWLAWGEADTQYF. CDR3 coding DNA: TGTGCCAGCAGGGCGCCTTGGCTAGCGTGGGGCGAGGCAGATACGCAGTATTTT. Full variable domain (outside the CDR3, taken from reference TRBV7-2 and TRBJ2-3): GAGVSQSPSNKVTEKGKDVELRCDPISGHTALYWYRQSLGQGLEFLIYFQGNSAPDKSGLPSDRFSAERTGGSVSTLTIQRTQQEDSAVYLCASRAPWLAWGEADTQYFGPGTRLTVL.

This clone has only a few counts. The chain is built from TRBV10-1 and TRBJ2-7, with TRBD1 matching 7 bases. V lost 4 bases, J lost 2 bases, and 5 bases stayed unmatched. CDR1 and CDR2 (germline): WNHNN, SYGVQD (reference sequence). This CDR3 is built from 14 residues. The CDR3 nucleotides read TGCGCCAGCAGTGGATGGGACAGCCCCTACGAGCAGTACTTC. It encodes CASSGWDSPYEQYF.

This clone has a handful of counts. The V gene is TRBV18, the J gene TRBJ1-5; D is possibly TRBD1 (5 bases). Germline assignment: CDR1 KGHSH and CDR2 LQKENI. The CDR3 runs to 15 residues. V lost 3 bases to trimming and J lost 4 bases, with 13 bases between them. The CDR3, as DNA: TGTGCCAGCTCACCCGACAGCATCATGAATCAGCCCCAGCATTTT. As protein: CASSPDSIMNQPQHF.

V is TRBV11-2 and J is TRBJ2-3, with 13 bases that match TRBD2. From germline, CDR1 is SGHAT and CDR2 FQNNGV. The V and J ends lost 6 bases and 6 bases, in that order; junction bases with no gene match: 6. The CDR3 length is 15 residues. The CDR3 loop reads CASSRGLAGLDTQYF. The DNA for the CDR3 is TGTGCCAGCAGTCGGGGACTAGCGGGATTGGATACGCAGTATTTT.